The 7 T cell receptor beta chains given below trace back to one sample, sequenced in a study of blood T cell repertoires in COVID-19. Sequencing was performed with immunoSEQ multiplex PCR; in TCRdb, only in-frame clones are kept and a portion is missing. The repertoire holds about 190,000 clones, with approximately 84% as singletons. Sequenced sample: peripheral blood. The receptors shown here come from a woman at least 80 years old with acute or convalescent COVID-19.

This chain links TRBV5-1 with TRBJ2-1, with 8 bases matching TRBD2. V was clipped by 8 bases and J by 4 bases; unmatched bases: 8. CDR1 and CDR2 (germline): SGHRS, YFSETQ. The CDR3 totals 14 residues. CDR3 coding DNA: TGCGCCAGTCAGCGGGAGAGTTCTTACAATGAGCAGTTCTTC. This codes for CASQRESSYNEQFF.

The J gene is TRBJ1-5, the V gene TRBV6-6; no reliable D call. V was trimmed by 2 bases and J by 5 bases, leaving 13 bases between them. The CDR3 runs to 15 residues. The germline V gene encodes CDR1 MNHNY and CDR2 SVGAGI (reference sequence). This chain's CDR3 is CASSYGGYVDQPQHF. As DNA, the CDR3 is TGTGCCAGCAGTTACGGAGGGTACGTGGATCAGCCCCAGCATTTT.

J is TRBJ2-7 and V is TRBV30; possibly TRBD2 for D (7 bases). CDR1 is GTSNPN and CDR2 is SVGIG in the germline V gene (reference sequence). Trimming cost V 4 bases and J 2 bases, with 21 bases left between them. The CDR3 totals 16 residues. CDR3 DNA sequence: TGTGCCTGGAAGGTTTCTCTGGGGGGGCTCGCCTACGAGCAGTACTTC. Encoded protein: CAWKVSLGGLAYEQYF.

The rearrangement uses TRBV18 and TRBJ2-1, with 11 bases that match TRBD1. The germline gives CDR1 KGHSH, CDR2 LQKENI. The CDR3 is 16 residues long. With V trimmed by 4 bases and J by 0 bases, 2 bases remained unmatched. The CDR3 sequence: CASSRTGGDSYNEQFF. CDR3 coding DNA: TGTGCCAGCTCACGGACAGGGGGCGACTCCTACAATGAGCAGTTCTTC.

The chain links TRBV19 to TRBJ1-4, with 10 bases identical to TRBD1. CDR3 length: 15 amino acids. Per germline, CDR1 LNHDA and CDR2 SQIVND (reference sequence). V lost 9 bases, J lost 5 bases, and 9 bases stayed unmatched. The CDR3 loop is CASRDRGPSNEKLFF. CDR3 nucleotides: TGTGCCAGCCGGGACAGGGGCCCCTCGAATGAAAAACTGTTTTTT.

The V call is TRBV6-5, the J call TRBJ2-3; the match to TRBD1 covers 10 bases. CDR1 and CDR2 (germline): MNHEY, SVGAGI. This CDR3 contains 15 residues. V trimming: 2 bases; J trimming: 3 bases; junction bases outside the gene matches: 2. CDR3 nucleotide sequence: TGTGCCAGCAGTTACCCGGGACAGGGGACAGATACGCAGTATTTT. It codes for CASSYPGQGTDTQYF.

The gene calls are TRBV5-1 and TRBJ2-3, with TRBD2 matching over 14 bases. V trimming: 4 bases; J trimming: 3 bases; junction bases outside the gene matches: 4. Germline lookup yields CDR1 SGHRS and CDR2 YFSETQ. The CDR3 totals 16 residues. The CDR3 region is CASSRGTSGRTDTQYF. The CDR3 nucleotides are TGCGCCAGCAGCCGCGGGACTAGCGGGAGAACAGATACGCAGTATTTT.